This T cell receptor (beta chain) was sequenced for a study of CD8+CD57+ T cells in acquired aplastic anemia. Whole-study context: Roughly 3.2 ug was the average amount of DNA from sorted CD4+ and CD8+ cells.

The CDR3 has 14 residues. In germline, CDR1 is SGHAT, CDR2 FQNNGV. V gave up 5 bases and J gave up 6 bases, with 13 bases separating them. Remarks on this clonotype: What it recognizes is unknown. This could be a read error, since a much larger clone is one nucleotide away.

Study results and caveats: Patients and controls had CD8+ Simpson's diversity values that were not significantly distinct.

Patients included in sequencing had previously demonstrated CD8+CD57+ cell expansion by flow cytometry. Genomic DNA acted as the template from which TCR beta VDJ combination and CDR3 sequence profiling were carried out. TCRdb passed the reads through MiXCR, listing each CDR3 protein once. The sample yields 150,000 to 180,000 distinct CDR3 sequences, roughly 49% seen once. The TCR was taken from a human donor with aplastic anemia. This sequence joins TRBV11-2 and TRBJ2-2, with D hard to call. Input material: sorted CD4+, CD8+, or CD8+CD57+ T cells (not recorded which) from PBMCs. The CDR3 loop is CASSTGPVPGELFF. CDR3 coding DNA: TGTGCCAGCAGCACCGGCCCAGTGCCCGGGGAGCTGTTTTTT. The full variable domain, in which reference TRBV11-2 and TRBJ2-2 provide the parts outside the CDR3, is EAGVAQSPRYKIIEKRQSVAFWCNPISGHATLYWYQQILGQGPKLLIQFQNNGVVDDSQLPKDRFSAERLKGVDSTLKIQPAKLEDSAVYLCASSTGPVPGELFFGEGSRLTVL.